Following are 10 T cell receptor beta chains from one sample sequenced in a study of shared clonotypes between healthy human individuals. Naive CD8 cells lacked CD45RO, underwent positive selection for CCR7 and left out terminally differentiated effector memory CD45RA+ cells. The protocol was immunoSEQ multiplex PCR, while the TCRdb copy is restricted to in-frame clones and leaves out a portion. The table records about 2,200,000 clones, 93% of them present only once. The sample taken for sequencing was naive CD8+ T cells from PBMCs. These TCRs come from a man aged 18 to 29 in good health. Some clones in this sample may be carry-over from other donors' samples.

The genes are TRBV5-1 and TRBJ2-1, with D unresolved. The CDR3 runs to 13 residues. Trimming pared 0 bases from V and 5 bases from J, leaving 6 bases between. Germline V CDR1 and CDR2: SGHRS, YFSETQ. The CDR3 spells CASSLDSDNEQFF. The DNA of the CDR3 is TGCGCCAGCAGCTTGGATAGTGACAATGAGCAGTTCTTC.

The chain joins TRBV28 to TRBJ2-4, with 7 bases aligning to TRBD2. The V gene's germline CDR1 is MDHEN and CDR2 SYDVKM. The CDR3 is made up of 17 amino acids. V trimming: 6 bases; J trimming: 7 bases; junction bases outside the gene matches: 18. The CDR3 sequence: CASSSPREGMSYNIQYF. The CDR3 DNA reads TGTGCCAGCAGCTCTCCCAGGGAGGGGATGTCGTACAACATTCAGTACTTC.

The CDR3 loop is CASSPDRALGRERAYEQFF. In DNA form, the CDR3 reads TGTGCCAGCAGCCCGGACAGGGCCTTAGGGCGGGAGAGGGCGTATGAGCAGTTCTTC. The rearrangement links TRBV5-4 to TRBJ2-1, with D tentatively TRBD1 (8 bases). V lost 4 bases to trimming and J lost 8 bases, with 31 bases between them. The CDR3 length is 19 residues. Germline loops: CDR1 SGHNT, CDR2 YYREEE (reference sequence).

The chain has TRBV5-4 and TRBJ2-1; D possibly uses TRBD1 or TRBD2 (5 bases each). CDR1 and CDR2 from the germline V gene are SGHNT and YYREEE (reference sequence). V was pared by 4 bases and J by 0 bases, with 11 bases between. The CDR3 spans 15 residues. CDR3 loop: CASSGGTSSYNEQFF. For the CDR3, the DNA is TGTGCCAGCAGCGGGGGTACAAGCTCCTACAATGAGCAGTTCTTC.

The chain recombines TRBV6-5 with TRBJ2-6; D is undetermined. The ends were cut back, 9 bases at V and 1 base at J, with 4 bases in the middle. This CDR3 has 12 residues. Germline CDR1 reads MNHEY; CDR2 reads SVGAGI. The CDR3 is CASLSGANVLTF. CDR3 bases: TGTGCCAGTCTTTCTGGGGCCAACGTCCTGACTTTC.

This clone showed up just a few times. The genes are TRBV6-5 and TRBJ1-1, with D perhaps matching TRBD1 (6 bases). The germline CDR1 and CDR2 sequences are MNHEY and SVGAGI. CDR3 length: 13 residues. V dropped 4 bases and J dropped 7 bases, with 13 bases sitting between them. The CDR3 DNA is TGTGCCAGCAGTTCCACAGGGTCGGTTGAAGCTTTCTTT. This codes for CASSSTGSVEAFF.

V and J are TRBV7-9 and TRBJ2-1, with no clear D. The CDR3 extends over 15 amino acids. V lost 3 bases, J lost 2 bases, and 11 bases lay in between. Germline-derived CDR1 and CDR2 are SEHNR and FQNEAQ (reference sequence). The CDR3 nucleotides are TGTGCCAGCAGCTTCGCTGTATCCCCCTACAATGAGCAGTTCTTC. Protein: CASSFAVSPYNEQFF.

The rearrangement joins TRBV11-3 to TRBJ2-1, with 9 nucleotides matching TRBD2. The germline CDR1 and CDR2 sequences are SGHNT and YENEEA. V lost 0 bases to trimming and J lost 7 bases; unmatched junction nucleotides: 4. The CDR3 extends over 15 amino acids. Here the CDR3 DNA reads TGTGCCAGCAGCTTAGACGGGAGCGGGGGGAATGAGCAGTTCTTC. Translated, it gives CASSLDGSGGNEQFF.

The V and J genes are TRBV5-6 and TRBJ2-7; D is possibly TRBD2 (5 bases). Trimming shortened V by 0 bases and J by 7 bases, and 11 bases separated the two germline ends. This CDR3 spans 13 amino acids. Germline V gene lookup returns CDR1 SGHDT and CDR2 YYEEEE. CDR3 region: CASSLGGAWEQYF. The DNA for the CDR3 is TGTGCCAGCAGCTTGGGGGGAGCCTGGGAGCAGTACTTC.

J is TRBJ2-7 and V is TRBV4-3; D is undetermined. Germline CDR1 reads LGHNA; CDR2 reads YSLEER. CDR3 length: 16 amino acids. V lost 0 bases and J lost 0, with 12 bases in between. The CDR3 region has the DNA TGCGCCAGCAGCCAAGATGTTGGGTCGGACTCCTACGAGCAGTACTTC. This gives the protein CASSQDVGSDSYEQYF.